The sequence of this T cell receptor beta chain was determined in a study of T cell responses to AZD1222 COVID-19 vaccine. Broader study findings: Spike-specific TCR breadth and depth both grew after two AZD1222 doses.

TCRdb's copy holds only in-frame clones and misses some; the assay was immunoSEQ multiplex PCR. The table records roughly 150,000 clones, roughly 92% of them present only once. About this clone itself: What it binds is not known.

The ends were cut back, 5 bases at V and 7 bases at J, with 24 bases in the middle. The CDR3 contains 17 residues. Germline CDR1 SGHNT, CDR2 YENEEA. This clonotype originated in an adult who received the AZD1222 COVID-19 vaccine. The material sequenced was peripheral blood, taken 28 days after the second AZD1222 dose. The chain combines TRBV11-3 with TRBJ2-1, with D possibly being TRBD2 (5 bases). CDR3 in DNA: TGTGCCAGCAGCGCTCAGGTTCGGGTGGACGGGGATAATGAGCAGTTCTTC. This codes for CASSAQVRVDGDNEQFF.